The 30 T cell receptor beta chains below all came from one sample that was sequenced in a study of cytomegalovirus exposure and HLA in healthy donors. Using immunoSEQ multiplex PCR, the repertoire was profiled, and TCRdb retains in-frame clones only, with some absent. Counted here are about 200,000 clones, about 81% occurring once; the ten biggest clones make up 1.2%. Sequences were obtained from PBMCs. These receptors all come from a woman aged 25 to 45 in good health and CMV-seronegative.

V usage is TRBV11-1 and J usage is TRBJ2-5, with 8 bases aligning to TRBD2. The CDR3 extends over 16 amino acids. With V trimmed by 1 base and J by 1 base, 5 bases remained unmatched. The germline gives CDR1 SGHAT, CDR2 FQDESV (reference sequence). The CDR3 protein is CASSLGPSGGQETQYF. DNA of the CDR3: TGTGCCAGCAGCTTAGGTCCCAGCGGGGGCCAAGAGACCCAGTACTTC.

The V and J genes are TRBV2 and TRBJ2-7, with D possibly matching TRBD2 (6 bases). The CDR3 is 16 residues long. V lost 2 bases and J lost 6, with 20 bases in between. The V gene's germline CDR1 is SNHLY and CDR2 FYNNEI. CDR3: CASSESRERRDSEQYF. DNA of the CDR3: TGTGCCAGCAGTGAATCCAGGGAGCGGAGGGACTCCGAGCAGTACTTC.

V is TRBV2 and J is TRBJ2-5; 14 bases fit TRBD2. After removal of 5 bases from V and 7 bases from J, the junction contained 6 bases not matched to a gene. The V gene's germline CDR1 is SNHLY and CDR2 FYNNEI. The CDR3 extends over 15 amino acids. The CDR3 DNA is TGTGCCAGCAGTCCGACTAGCGGGGGGGCTGGGACCCAGTACTTC. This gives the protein CASSPTSGGAGTQYF.

As DNA, the CDR3 is TGTGCCAGCAGCCAGACTAGCGGGGCGACCTACGAGCAGTACTTC. This codes for CASSQTSGATYEQYF. The chain links TRBV4-2 to TRBJ2-7, with 11 bases identical to TRBD2. The CDR3 loop spans 15 amino acids. With 3 bases clipped from V and 2 bases from J, the junction kept 3 bases outside the gene matches. The germline CDR1 and CDR2 sequences are LGHNA and YNFKEQ.

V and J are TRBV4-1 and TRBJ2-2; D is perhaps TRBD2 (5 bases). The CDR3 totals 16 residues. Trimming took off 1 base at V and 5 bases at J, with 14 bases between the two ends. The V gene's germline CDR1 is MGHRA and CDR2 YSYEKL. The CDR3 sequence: CASSQGWGVWTGELFF. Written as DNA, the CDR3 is TGCGCCAGCAGCCAAGGCTGGGGAGTTTGGACCGGGGAGCTGTTTTTT.

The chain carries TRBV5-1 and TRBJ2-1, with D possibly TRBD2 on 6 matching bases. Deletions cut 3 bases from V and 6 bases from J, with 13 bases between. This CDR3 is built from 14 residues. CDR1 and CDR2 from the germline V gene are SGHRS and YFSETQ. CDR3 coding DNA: TGCGCCAGCAGCTGGGCACTAGCTACCAATGAGCAGTTCTTC. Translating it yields CASSWALATNEQFF.

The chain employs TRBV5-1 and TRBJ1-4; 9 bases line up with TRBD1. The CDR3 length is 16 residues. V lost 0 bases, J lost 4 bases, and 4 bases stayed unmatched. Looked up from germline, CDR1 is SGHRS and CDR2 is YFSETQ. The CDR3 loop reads CASSLGGQGYNEKLFF. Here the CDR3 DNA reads TGCGCCAGCAGCTTGGGGGGACAGGGTTATAATGAAAAACTGTTTTTT. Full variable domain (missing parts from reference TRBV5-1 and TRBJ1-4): KAGVTQTPRYLIKTRGQQVTLSCSPISGHRSVSWYQQTPGQGLQFLFEYFSETQRNKGNFPGRFSGRQFSNSRSEMNVSTLELGDSALYLCASSLGGQGYNEKLFFGSGTQLSVL.

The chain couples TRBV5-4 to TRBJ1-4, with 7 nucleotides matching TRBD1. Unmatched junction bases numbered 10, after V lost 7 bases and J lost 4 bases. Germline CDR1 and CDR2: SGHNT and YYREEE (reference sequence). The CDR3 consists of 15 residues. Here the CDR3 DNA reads TGTGCCAGCTCCCAAGGCGGGACAGTTAATGAAAAACTGTTTTTT. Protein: CASSQGGTVNEKLFF.

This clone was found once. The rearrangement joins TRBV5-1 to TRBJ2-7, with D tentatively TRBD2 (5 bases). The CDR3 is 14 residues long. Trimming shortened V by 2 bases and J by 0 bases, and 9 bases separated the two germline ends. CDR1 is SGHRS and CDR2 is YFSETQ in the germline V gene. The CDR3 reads CASSFGGDSYEQYF. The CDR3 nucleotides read TGCGCCAGCAGCTTTGGAGGTGACTCCTACGAGCAGTACTTC.

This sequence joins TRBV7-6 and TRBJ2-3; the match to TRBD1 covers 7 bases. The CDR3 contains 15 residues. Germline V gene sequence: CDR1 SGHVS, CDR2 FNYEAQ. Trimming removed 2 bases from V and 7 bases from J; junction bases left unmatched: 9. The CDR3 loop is CASSLSAPTGNTQYF. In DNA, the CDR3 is TGTGCCAGCAGCTTATCGGCTCCGACAGGGAATACGCAGTATTTT. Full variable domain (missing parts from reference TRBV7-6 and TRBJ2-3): GAGVSQSPRYKVTKRGQDVALRCDPISGHVSLYWYRQALGQGPEFLTYFNYEAQQDKSGLPNDRFSAERPEGSISTLTIQRTEQRDSAMYRCASSLSAPTGNTQYFGPGTRLTVL.

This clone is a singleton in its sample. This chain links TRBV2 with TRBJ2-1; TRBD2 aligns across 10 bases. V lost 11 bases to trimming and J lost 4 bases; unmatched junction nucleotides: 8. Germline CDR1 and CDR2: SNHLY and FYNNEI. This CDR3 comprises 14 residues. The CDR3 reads CAGVSGGAYNEQFF. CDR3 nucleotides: TGTGCCGGAGTAAGCGGGGGGGCTTACAATGAGCAGTTCTTC.

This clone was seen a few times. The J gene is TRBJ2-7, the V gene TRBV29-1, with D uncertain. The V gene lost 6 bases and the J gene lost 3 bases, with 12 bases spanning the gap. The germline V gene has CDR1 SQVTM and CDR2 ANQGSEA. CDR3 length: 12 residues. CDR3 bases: TGCAGCGTCCTTTCAGATGGCTACGAGCAGTACTTC. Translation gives CSVLSDGYEQYF.

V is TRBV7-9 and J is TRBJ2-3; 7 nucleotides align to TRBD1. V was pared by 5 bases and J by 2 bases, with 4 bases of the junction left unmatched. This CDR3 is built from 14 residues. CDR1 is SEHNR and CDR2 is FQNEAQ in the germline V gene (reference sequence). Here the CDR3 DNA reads TGTGCCAGCAGCCCGGACAGGAACACAGATACGCAGTATTTT. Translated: CASSPDRNTDTQYF.

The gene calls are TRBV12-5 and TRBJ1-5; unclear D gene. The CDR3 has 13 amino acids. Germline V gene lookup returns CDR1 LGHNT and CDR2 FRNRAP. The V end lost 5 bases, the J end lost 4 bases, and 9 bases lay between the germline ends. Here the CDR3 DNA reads TGTGCTAGTGGTCTCTTCCTTAATCAGCCCCAGCATTTT. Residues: CASGLFLNQPQHF.

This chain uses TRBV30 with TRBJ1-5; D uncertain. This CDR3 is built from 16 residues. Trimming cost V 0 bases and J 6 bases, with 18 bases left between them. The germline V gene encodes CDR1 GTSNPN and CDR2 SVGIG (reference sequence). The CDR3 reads CAWSVSGIIRGQPQHF. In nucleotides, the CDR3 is TGTGCCTGGAGTGTCTCGGGGATAATTCGTGGTCAGCCCCAGCATTTT.

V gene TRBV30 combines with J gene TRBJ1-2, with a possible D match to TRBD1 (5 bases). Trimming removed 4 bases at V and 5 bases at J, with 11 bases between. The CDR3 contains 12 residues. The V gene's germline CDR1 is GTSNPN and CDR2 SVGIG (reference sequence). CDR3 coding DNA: TGTGCCTGGACCCCCGGGGGATATGGCTACACCTTC. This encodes CAWTPGGYGYTF.

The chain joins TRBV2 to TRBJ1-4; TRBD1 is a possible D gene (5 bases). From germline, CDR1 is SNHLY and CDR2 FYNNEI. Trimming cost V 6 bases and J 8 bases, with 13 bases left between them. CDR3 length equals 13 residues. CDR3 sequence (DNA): TGTGCCAGCAGGGACAACTGGGCGGAAAAACTGTTTTTT. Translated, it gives CASRDNWAEKLFF. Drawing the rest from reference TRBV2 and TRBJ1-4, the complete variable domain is EPEVTQTPSHQVTQMGQEVILRCVPISNHLYFYWYRQILGQKVEFLVSFYNNEISEKSEIFDDQFSVERPDGSNFTLKIRSTKLEDSAMYFCASRDNWAEKLFFGSGTQLSVL.

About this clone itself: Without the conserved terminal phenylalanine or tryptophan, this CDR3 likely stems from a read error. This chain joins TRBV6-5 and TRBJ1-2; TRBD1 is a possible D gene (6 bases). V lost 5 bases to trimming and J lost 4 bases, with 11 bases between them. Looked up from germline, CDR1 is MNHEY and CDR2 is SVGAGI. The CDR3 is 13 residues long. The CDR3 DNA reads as TGTGCCAGCAGTGAACAAGGGGGCTATGGCTACACCCTC. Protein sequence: CASSEQGGYGYTL.

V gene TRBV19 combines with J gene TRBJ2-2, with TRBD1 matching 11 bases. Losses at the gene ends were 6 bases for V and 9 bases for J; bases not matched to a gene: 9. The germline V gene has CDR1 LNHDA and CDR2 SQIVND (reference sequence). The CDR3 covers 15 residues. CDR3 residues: CASSRDRGNLRELFF. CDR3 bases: TGTGCCAGTAGCCGGGACAGGGGGAACCTTAGGGAGCTGTTTTTT.

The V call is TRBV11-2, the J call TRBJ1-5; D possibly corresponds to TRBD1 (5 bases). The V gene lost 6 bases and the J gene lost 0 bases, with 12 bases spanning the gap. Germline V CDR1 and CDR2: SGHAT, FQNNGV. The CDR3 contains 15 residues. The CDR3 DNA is TGTGCCAGCAGTGCAGGGCCTAATAGCAATCAGCCCCAGCATTTT. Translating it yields CASSAGPNSNQPQHF.

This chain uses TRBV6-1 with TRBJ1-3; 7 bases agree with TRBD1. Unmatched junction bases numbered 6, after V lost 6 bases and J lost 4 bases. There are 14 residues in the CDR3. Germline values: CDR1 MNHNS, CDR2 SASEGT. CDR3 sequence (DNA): TGTGCCAGCAGGCCGGACAGGCTCGGAAACACCATATATTTT. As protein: CASRPDRLGNTIYF.

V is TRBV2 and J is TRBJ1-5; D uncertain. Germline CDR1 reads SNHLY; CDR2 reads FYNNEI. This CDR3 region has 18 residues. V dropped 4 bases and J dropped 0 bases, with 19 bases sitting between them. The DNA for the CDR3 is TGTGCCAGCAGTGCGATGTTGGGTCAGGAGGTTAGCAATCAGCCCCAGCATTTT. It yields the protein CASSAMLGQEVSNQPQHF.

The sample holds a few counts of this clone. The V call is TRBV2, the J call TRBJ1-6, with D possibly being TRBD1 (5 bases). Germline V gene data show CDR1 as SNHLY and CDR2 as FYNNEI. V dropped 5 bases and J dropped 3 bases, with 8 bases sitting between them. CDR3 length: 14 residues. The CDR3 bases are TGTGCCAGCAGTCGGGGACTCTATAATTCACCCCTCCACTTT. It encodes CASSRGLYNSPLHF.

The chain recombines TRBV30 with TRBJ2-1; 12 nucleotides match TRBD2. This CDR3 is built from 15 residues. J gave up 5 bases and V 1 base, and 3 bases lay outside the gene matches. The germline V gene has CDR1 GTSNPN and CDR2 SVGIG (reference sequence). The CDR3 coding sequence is TGTGCCTGGAGTGCACTAGCGGGGGGCAACAATGAGCAGTTCTTC. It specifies CAWSALAGGNNEQFF.

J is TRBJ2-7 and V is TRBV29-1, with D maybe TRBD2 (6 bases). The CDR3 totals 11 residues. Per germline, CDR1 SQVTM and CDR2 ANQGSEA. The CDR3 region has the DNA TGCGCTTGCGGGGCGGCCTACGAGCAGTACTTC. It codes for CACGAAYEQYF.

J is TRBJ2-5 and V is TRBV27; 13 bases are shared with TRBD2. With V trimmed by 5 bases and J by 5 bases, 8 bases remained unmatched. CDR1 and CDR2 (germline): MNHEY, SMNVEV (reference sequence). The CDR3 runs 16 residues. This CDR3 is CASSNLLAGGPETQYF. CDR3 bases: TGTGCCAGCAGTAATCTACTAGCGGGAGGGCCGGAGACCCAGTACTTC.

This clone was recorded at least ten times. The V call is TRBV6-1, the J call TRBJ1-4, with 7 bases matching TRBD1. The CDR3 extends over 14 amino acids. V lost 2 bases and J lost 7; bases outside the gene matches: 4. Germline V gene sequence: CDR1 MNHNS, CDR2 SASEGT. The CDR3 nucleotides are TGTGCCAGCAGTGAAACAGGGGTCGGTGAAAAACTGTTTTTT. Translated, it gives CASSETGVGEKLFF.

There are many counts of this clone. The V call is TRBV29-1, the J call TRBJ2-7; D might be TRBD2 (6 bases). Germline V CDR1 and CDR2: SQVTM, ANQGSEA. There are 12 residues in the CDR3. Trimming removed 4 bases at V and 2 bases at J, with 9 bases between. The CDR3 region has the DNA TGCAGCGTTGTGGAGGGGACCTACGAGCAGTACTTC. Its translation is CSVVEGTYEQYF.

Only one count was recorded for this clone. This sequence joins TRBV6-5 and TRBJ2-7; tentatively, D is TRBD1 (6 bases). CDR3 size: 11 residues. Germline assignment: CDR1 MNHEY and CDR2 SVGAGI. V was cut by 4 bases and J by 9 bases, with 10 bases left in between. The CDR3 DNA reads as TGTGCCAGCAGTTCAGGGGTACGGCAGTACTTC. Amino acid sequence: CASSSGVRQYF.

The CDR3 DNA follows: TGTGCCAGCAGCCGAGGTGATCAGACTCCTAACTATGGCTACACCTTC. As protein: CASSRGDQTPNYGYTF. The chain joins TRBV4-2 to TRBJ1-2, with D hard to call. The CDR3 sequence is 16 residues long. Germline values: CDR1 LGHNA, CDR2 YNFKEQ. Trimming stripped 4 bases from V and 0 bases from J, with 15 bases between.